This T cell receptor beta chain comes out of a study of CD8 T cells in ankylosing spondylitis. Study observations and caveats: Earlier literature documents some of the motif variants in reactive arthritis synovial fluid and blood. Matched ankylosing spondylitis synovial fluid reportedly contained a significantly enriched population of disease-linked clones. Ankylosing spondylitis blood appeared to carry a characteristic TCR beta motif of under ten highly homologous variants.

Per the germline V gene, CDR1 is SGDLS and CDR2 is YYNGEE. The germline V and J ends were trimmed by 3 bases and 0 bases, with 10 bases remaining between them. The CDR3 consists of 15 residues. Making use of molecular barcodes, quantitative 5'-RACE generated TCR beta libraries. In TCRdb, the 5' RACE reads were re-called with MiXCR into one record per CDR3 protein. Among 20,000 to 30,000 distinct CDR3 sequences, just over 2.5% were seen once, and the ten largest hold approximately 8.1%. This clonotype occurred many times. What it binds is unknown. Material: blood, either unsorted or a sorted T cell fraction (not recorded which). The chain employs TRBV9 and TRBJ2-1; TRBD2 is a possible D gene (6 bases). The receptor was derived from a female donor with ankylosing spondylitis or in good health (not recorded which). The CDR3 loop reads CASSGAGSSYNEQFF. The CDR3 DNA reads as TGTGCCAGCAGCGGGGCGGGGAGCTCCTACAATGAGCAGTTCTTC.